The clone carrying this TCR beta chain was seen a single time. Distinct nucleotide sequences in the sample also encode this CDR3. The sample is drawn from a study of shared clonotypes between healthy human individuals. The CDR3 spans 13 residues. Trimming took off 4 bases at V and 0 bases at J, with 4 bases between the two ends. Germline V gene data show CDR1 as SGHTA and CDR2 as FQGTGA. The material for each subset, its genomic DNA, was split evenly across several immunoSEQ plates. Original analysis: Filtering differed because ImmunoSEQ produced junction-only sequences that carried no quality scores. Clones were sequenced by immunoSEQ multiplex PCR, and TCRdb holds only the in-frame ones, with some missing. That table is the source of V, J and clone size, and D and trimming were worked out from the DNA. This table holds millions of clones, 85% to 95% found once.

The genes are TRBV7-3 and TRBJ2-1, with D unclear. The sequence was obtained from a young man in good health. Sample: naive CD4+ T cells sorted from blood. Subset reported: CD45RA+ positively selected. The DNA of the CDR3 is TGTGCCAGCAGCTCTAGCTCCTACAATGAGCAGTTCTTC. Its protein is CASSSSSYNEQFF.